This T cell receptor beta chain comes out of a study of OX40 agonist ivuxolimab in advanced cancers. Study-wide background: Those enrolled were 82.7% male, with a mean age of about 66 years and ages from about 20 to 85. Eligibility rules accepted prior anti-PD-1, anti-PD-L1 or anti-CTLA-4 therapy, and roughly 42% had some. Partial responses were recorded for three patients, including one with hepatocellular carcinoma and two with cutaneous melanoma. Study outcomes and limitations: It was not determined which antigens were specifically recognized by the peripheral T cells that had undergone clonal expansion.

With respect to this clone: Its antigen remains unknown.

V lost 10 bases to trimming and J lost 0 bases, with 11 bases between them. The CDR3 is made up of 13 amino acids. Profiled with immunoSEQ multiplex PCR; TCRdb holds only in-frame clones, not every one. The sample has tens of thousands of clones, 75% to 85% seen once. This clonotype originated in an adult with an advanced solid tumor such as melanoma, head and neck, liver or kidney cancer. J is TRBJ1-3 and V is TRBV5-3, with a possible D match to TRBD1 (5 bases). TRBV5-3 is sorted into the ORF group, with uncertain function. Specimen: CD4+ or CD8+ T cells sorted from blood, collected in a trial of the OX40 agonist ivuxolimab. CDR3 residues: CARNRSSGNTIYF. As DNA, the CDR3 is TGTGCCCGAAACAGGAGCTCTGGAAACACCATATATTTT.